This section outlines one T cell receptor (beta chain) sequence together with its context. The data derive from a study of T-cell reconstitution after alpha-beta-depleted transplantation in children. Losses at the gene ends were 3 bases for V and 5 bases for J; bases not matched to a gene: 8. Germline CDR1 reads DFQATT; CDR2 reads SNEGSKA (reference sequence). The CDR3 length is 15 residues. Preparation of the TCRbeta library involved a method that used unique molecular identifiers. Each CDR3 protein is one row after TCRdb ran MiXCR on the PCR reads. Here the sample spans roughly 500,000 distinct CDR3 sequences, around a third being singletons.

Sample: PBMCs from the stem cell graft donor, taken from the stem cell graft. The chain has TRBV20-1 and TRBJ2-3; 10 bases align to TRBD2. The receptor was isolated from a human donor who donated a stem cell graft to a child with aplastic anemia. The chain's CDR3 is CSASRTSGAGDTQYF. DNA of the CDR3: TGCAGTGCTAGCCGAACTAGCGGGGCAGGAGATACGCAGTATTTT.